This passage covers 27 T cell receptor beta chains from one sample sequenced in a study of T cells in Graves' hyperthyroidism and ophthalmopathy. The investigators amplified TCR beta CDR3 regions from RNA transcripts. The TCR CDR3 first-round RT-PCR relied on the HTBI primer set. TCRdb recomputed calls from the multiplex PCR reads with MiXCR, one row per CDR3 protein. The table has approximately 640,000 distinct CDR3 sequences, roughly 17% seen once. Source material: blood. These receptors all stem from a man aged 50 to 60 with Graves' hyperthyroidism.

The rearrangement joins TRBV18 to TRBJ1-1; D ambiguous. Between the trimmed V and J ends, which lost 2 bases and 0 bases, there was a span of 7 bases. Germline CDR1 is KGHSH and CDR2 is LQKENI. This CDR3 has 14 residues. CDR3 residues: CASSPAVMNTEAFF. The CDR3 coding sequence is TGTGCCAGCTCACCAGCAGTTATGAACACTGAAGCTTTCTTT.

This clonotype came up many times. This chain connects TRBV28 to TRBJ2-1; tentative D call: TRBD2 (6 bases). Trimming removed 8 bases at V and 4 bases at J, with 18 bases between. Germline V gives CDR1 MDHEN, CDR2 SYDVKM. The CDR3 totals 15 residues. The chain's CDR3 is CASSREFYRYNEQFF. In DNA form, the CDR3 reads TGTGCCAGCTCTCGGGAGTTCTACCGTTACAATGAGCAGTTCTTC.

This clonotype has ten or more counts. The rearrangement links TRBV28 to TRBJ2-7; 11 positions agree with TRBD1. This CDR3 spans 15 amino acids. Germline CDR1 is MDHEN and CDR2 is SYDVKM. Unmatched junction bases numbered 7, after V lost 6 bases and J lost 3 bases. The CDR3 here is CASSPGGTGGYEQYF. Written as DNA, the CDR3 is TGTGCCAGCAGCCCTGGGGGGACAGGGGGCTACGAGCAGTACTTC.

This clonotype was picked up many times. The chain links TRBV28 to TRBJ2-6, with D possibly matching TRBD1 (5 bases). CDR3 length: 15 amino acids. Trimming pared 6 bases from V and 0 bases from J, leaving 9 bases between. Germline-derived CDR1 and CDR2 are MDHEN and SYDVKM. The CDR3 DNA reads as TGTGCCAGCAGCCGTCAGGGCTCTGGGGCCAACGTCCTGACTTTC. The encoded protein is CASSRQGSGANVLTF. Based on the CDR3 plus reference TRBV28 and TRBJ2-6, the full variable domain is DVKVTQSSRYLVKRTGEKVFLECVQDMDHENMFWYRQDPGLGLRLIYFSYDVKMKEKGDIPEGYSVSREKKERFSLILESASTNQTSMYLCASSRQGSGANVLTFGAGSRLTVL.

The chain carries TRBV27 and TRBJ2-1; TRBD2 agrees at 9 bases. The CDR3 loop spans 17 amino acids. J lost 2 bases, V lost 1 base, and 6 bases had no gene match. In germline, CDR1 is MNHEY, CDR2 SMNVEV (reference sequence). DNA of the CDR3: TGTGCCAGCAGTTTATATCCAGCGGGAGGAACCTACAATGAGCAGTTCTTC. Translating gives CASSLYPAGGTYNEQFF.

This clonotype was counted many times. The J gene is TRBJ2-7, the V gene TRBV6-1; 7 bases agree with TRBD2. V lost 6 bases to trimming and J lost 2 bases; unmatched junction nucleotides: 10. Germline V lookup: CDR1 MNHNS, CDR2 SASEGT. The CDR3 length is 15 residues. The CDR3 region is CASRPLRAGTYEQYF. The CDR3, as DNA: TGTGCCAGCAGACCCCTTCGAGCGGGGACCTACGAGCAGTACTTC.

There are many counts of this clonotype. The chain uses TRBV20-1 and TRBJ2-7; D is uncertain. CDR1 DFQATT and CDR2 SNEGSKA come from the germline V gene (reference sequence). The CDR3 is made up of 12 amino acids. V was pared by 3 bases and J by 2 bases, with 8 bases between. CDR3 DNA sequence: TGCAGTGCTAGTCAGCAAACCTACGAGCAGTACTTC. Translating it yields CSASQQTYEQYF.

The V gene is TRBV6-1, the J gene TRBJ2-1, with 9 bases lining up with TRBD1. J gave up 3 bases and V 6 bases, and 6 bases lay outside the gene matches. Germline CDR1 and CDR2: MNHNS and SASEGT. CDR3 length: 15 amino acids. This chain's CDR3 is CASSAGDRDYNEQFF. CDR3 sequence (DNA): TGTGCCAGCAGCGCCGGGGACAGGGACTACAATGAGCAGTTCTTC.

The J gene is TRBJ1-2, the V gene TRBV20-1; D uncertain. Germline loops: CDR1 DFQATT, CDR2 SNEGSKA (reference sequence). V shed 7 bases and J shed 2 bases, with 14 bases lying between them. The CDR3 is made up of 13 amino acids. DNA for the CDR3: TGCAGTGTCCCGGAGGGAGCAAACTATGGCTACACCTTC. Its translation is CSVPEGANYGYTF.

This clonotype appeared many times. The chain employs TRBV7-2 and TRBJ2-1; a possible D gene is TRBD2 (6 bases). Germline values: CDR1 SGHTA, CDR2 FQGNSA. Trimming stripped 7 bases from V and 2 bases from J, with 15 bases between. CDR3 length: 15 amino acids. CDR3 coding DNA: TGTGCCAGCAACAAAGCGGGCATTACCTACAATGAGCAGTTCTTC. Translating gives CASNKAGITYNEQFF.

The sample holds many counts of this clonotype. V usage is TRBV12-3 or TRBV12-4 and J usage is TRBJ1-1; D gene unclear. V lost 1 base, J lost 9 bases, and 18 bases lay in between. The CDR3 is 15 residues long. The DNA of the CDR3 is TGTGCCAGCAGTTTAGGAGGGTTTTTGGAGCAGCAAGCTTTCTTT. Translation: CASSLGGFLEQQAFF.

This clonotype was seen a few times. The gene calls are TRBV25-1 and TRBJ2-6; D is possibly TRBD1 (6 bases). Germline CDR1 MGHDK, CDR2 SYGVNS. This CDR3 is built from 18 residues. V shed 5 bases and J shed 2 bases, with 19 bases lying between them. DNA of the CDR3: TGTGCCAGCAGTCCGGCAGGGGCGTCGATCGCTGGGGCCAACGTCCTGACTTTC. Its protein product is CASSPAGASIAGANVLTF. The whole variable domain, filled in from reference TRBV25-1 and TRBJ2-6, reads EADIYQTPRYLVIGTGKKITLECSQTMGHDKMYWYQQDPGMELHLIHYSYGVNSTEKGDLSSESTVSRIRTEHFPLTLESARPSHTSQYLCASSPAGASIAGANVLTFGAGSRLTVL.

The sample holds many counts of this clonotype. The chain combines TRBV28 with TRBJ1-3; 7 positions agree with TRBD1. The CDR3 spans 15 residues. Germline V gene lookup returns CDR1 MDHEN and CDR2 SYDVKM. V trimming: 9 bases; J trimming: 3 bases; junction bases outside the gene matches: 11. CDR3 sequence (DNA): TGTGCCAGTACACGGGACAGAACGCTTGGAAACACCATATATTTT. It specifies CASTRDRTLGNTIYF.

This chain uses TRBV27 with TRBJ2-3, with D uncertain. The V gene lost 6 bases and the J gene lost 2 bases, with 12 bases spanning the gap. The CDR3 is made up of 14 amino acids. Germline CDR1 reads MNHEY; CDR2 reads SMNVEV (reference sequence). The CDR3 region is CASRKAFPTDTQYF. Written as DNA, the CDR3 is TGTGCCAGCAGGAAGGCATTCCCCACAGATACGCAGTATTTT.

This clonotype was found many times. The genes are TRBV27 and TRBJ2-3, with a possible D match to TRBD2 (6 bases). V shed 1 base and J shed 6 bases, with 11 bases lying between them. Germline assignment: CDR1 MNHEY and CDR2 SMNVEV (reference sequence). This CDR3 spans 14 amino acids. Written as DNA, the CDR3 is TGTGCCAGCAGTTTATGGCAGGGAGGCGATACGCAGTATTTT. It yields the protein CASSLWQGGDTQYF.

This clonotype showed up just a few times. The rearrangement joins TRBV7-3 to TRBJ1-2; the D is unclear. In germline, CDR1 is SGHTA, CDR2 FQGTGA. The CDR3 totals 13 residues. Deletions cut 5 bases from V and 5 bases from J, with 12 bases between. CDR3 amino acids: CASSPGSAYGYTF. The CDR3 nucleotides read TGTGCCAGCAGCCCCGGCAGCGCTTATGGCTACACCTTC.

This clonotype was counted many times. J is TRBJ2-4 and V is TRBV27, with D perhaps TRBD1 or TRBD2 (5 bases each). The germline CDR1 and CDR2 sequences are MNHEY and SMNVEV (reference sequence). The CDR3 contains 16 residues. The V and J ends lost 6 bases and 4 bases respectively, with 19 bases between them. The CDR3 protein is CASRRGVLESKNIQYF. The DNA for the CDR3 is TGTGCCAGCAGGCGAGGGGTTCTAGAGTCTAAAAACATTCAGTACTTC.

This clonotype was detected many times. DNA for the CDR3: TGTGCCAGCAGTTTATCGAATCCCTATAATTCACCCCTCCACTTT. Encoded protein: CASSLSNPYNSPLHF. The rearrangement links TRBV28 to TRBJ1-6; D not certain. Trimming pared 1 base from V and 2 bases from J, leaving 6 bases between. The CDR3 is 15 residues long. Germline V gene sequence: CDR1 MDHEN, CDR2 SYDVKM.

This clonotype was observed many times. As DNA, the CDR3 is TGTGCCAGCAGTTGGGCATTTAGCAATCAGCCCCAGCATTTT. Translated, it gives CASSWAFSNQPQHF. The chain uses TRBV28 and TRBJ1-5; D not resolved. This CDR3 contains 14 residues. Germline CDR1 reads MDHEN; CDR2 reads SYDVKM. V lost 4 bases to trimming and J lost 0 bases, with 7 bases between them.

There are many counts of this clonotype. The V gene is TRBV2, the J gene TRBJ1-6, with 8 bases fitting TRBD1. The CDR3 has 14 residues. CDR1 and CDR2 from the germline V gene are SNHLY and FYNNEI. With 7 bases clipped from V and 8 bases from J, the junction kept 7 bases outside the gene matches. This CDR3 is CASIGDRGYSPLHF. CDR3 in DNA: TGTGCCAGCATCGGAGACAGGGGATATTCACCCCTCCACTTT.

The rearrangement joins TRBV10-3 to TRBJ2-1, with D uncertain. Trimming took off 3 bases at V and 0 bases at J, with 6 bases between the two ends. Germline assignment: CDR1 ENHRY and CDR2 SYGVKD. This CDR3 contains 14 residues. The CDR3 DNA reads TGTGCCATCAGTGAAAGGAGCTCCTACAATGAGCAGTTCTTC. It codes for CAISERSSYNEQFF.

The chain uses TRBV6-2 or TRBV6-3 and TRBJ2-4, with a possible D match to TRBD1 (5 bases). Germline V gene lookup returns CDR1 MNHEY and CDR2 SVGEGT. The V gene lost 7 bases and the J gene lost 7 bases, with 11 bases spanning the gap. CDR3 length equals 12 residues. CDR3 residues: CASKSGSNIQYF. DNA of the CDR3: TGTGCCAGCAAATCAGGGTCGAACATTCAGTACTTC.

V and J are TRBV6-5 and TRBJ2-7; D may be TRBD2 (6 bases). Germline V CDR1 and CDR2: MNHEY, SVGAGI. Trimming removed 2 bases from V and 0 bases from J, with 20 bases in between. CDR3 length: 18 residues. CDR3 bases: TGTGCCAGCAGTTACAGGTCCTTATCTAGCGTGGTCTCCTACGAGCAGTACTTC. Its translation: CASSYRSLSSVVSYEQYF.

This clonotype appeared many times. The chain joins TRBV27 to TRBJ2-5; D is possibly TRBD2 (5 bases). Germline V CDR1 and CDR2: MNHEY, SMNVEV (reference sequence). With 7 bases removed from V and 4 bases from J, the gap between germline ends came to 16 bases. The CDR3 spans 14 residues. The CDR3 region has the DNA TGTGCCAGCACGGACCGAGGAGGTTCAGAGACCCAGTACTTC. This translates into CASTDRGGSETQYF.

This clonotype was picked up many times. A much larger clone lies a single base off, so this may be a read error. The chain couples TRBV10-3 to TRBJ1-1, with a tentative D call TRBD1 (5 bases). Germline CDR1 is ENHRY and CDR2 is SYGVKD. This CDR3 is built from 13 residues. Trimming left V 3 bases short and J 1 base short, with 6 bases between. CDR3 DNA sequence: TGTGCCATCAGTGACAGGGAGAACACTGAAGCTTTCTTT. Translation gives CAISDRENTEAFF.

A few counts support this clonotype. V usage is TRBV30 and J usage is TRBJ2-6; D call uncertain. Trimming stripped 1 base from V and 0 bases from J, with 4 bases between. The CDR3 runs to 14 residues. Looked up from germline, CDR1 is GTSNPN and CDR2 is SVGIG (reference sequence). The CDR3 coding sequence is TGTGCCTGGAGTGAAGGCTCTGGGGCCAACGTCCTGACTTTC. It yields the protein CAWSEGSGANVLTF.

This clonotype has more than one count but fewer than ten. The chain uses TRBV20-1 and TRBJ2-5; D possibly corresponds to TRBD2 (5 bases). V lost 4 bases, J lost 8 bases, and 11 bases lay in between. Germline V CDR1 and CDR2: DFQATT, SNEGSKA (reference sequence). The CDR3 loop spans 11 amino acids. The CDR3 spells CSATYRGTQYF. Written as DNA, the CDR3 is TGCAGTGCTACCTACCGGGGTACCCAGTACTTC.